These T cell receptor beta chains were read from a single sample in a study of cytomegalovirus exposure and HLA in healthy donors. Profiling relied on immunoSEQ multiplex PCR, and the TCRdb table lists in-frame clones only, not all of them. Found here are about 250,000 clones, about nine tenths of them singletons; the top ten hold 1.7%. Sequencing input: PBMCs. All receptors derive from a girl aged 2 to 9 in good health and CMV-seronegative. Both conserved end residues are part of each CDR3. Each record gives: clone size, J gene, V gene, D gene, CDR3 protein, CDR3 DNA. A D gene is named only where the DNA matches it firmly. Size is omitted from some rows. Given values are once, few, many or a class for expanded clones.

>-|TRBJ2-3|TRBV7-2|TRBD2
CASSLRGGREAVDTQYF
TGTGCCAGCAGCCTTAGAGGCGGGAGGGAGGCCGTAGATACGCAGTATTTT
>-|TRBJ1-3|TRBV28|-
CATLKRVLAGNTIYF
TGTGCCACTCTGAAACGCGTTCTTGCTGGAAACACCATATATTTT
>-|TRBJ2-7|TRBV4-1|TRBD2
CASSQHVLAGGLSYEQYF
TGCGCCAGCAGCCAACACGTACTAGCGGGAGGGCTTTCCTACGAGCAGTACTTC
>-|TRBJ1-4|TRBV28|-
CASRPLGGQETNEKLFF
TGTGCCAGCAGACCATTGGGGGGGCAGGAAACTAATGAAAAACTGTTTTTT
>once|TRBJ2-1|TRBV7-2|-
CASSLIADTEQFF
TGTGCCAGCAGCTTAATTGCAGATACAGAGCAGTTCTTC
>-|TRBJ2-5|TRBV30|TRBD2
CAWSRGGGWETQYF
TGTGCCTGGAGTCGCGGGGGAGGATGGGAGACCCAGTACTTC
>-|TRBJ2-1|TRBV11-2|TRBD2
CASSLVSGGFNEQFF
TGTGCCAGCAGCTTAGTTAGCGGGGGCTTCAATGAGCAGTTCTTC
>-|TRBJ1-3|TRBV29-1|-
CSVGQSSSGNTIYF
TGCAGCGTCGGACAGTCGTCCTCTGGAAACACCATATATTTT
>-|TRBJ2-5|TRBV6-5|TRBD2
CASSYGRRETQYF
TGTGCCAGCAGCTACGGGAGGAGAGAGACCCAGTACTTC
>once|TRBJ2-2|TRBV29-1|-
CSVVSLLGELFF
TGCAGCGTTGTATCGCTACTCGGGGAGCTGTTTTTT
>-|TRBJ2-7|TRBV10-3|-
CAASGGESYEQYF
TGTGCCGCCTCGGGGGGCGAATCCTACGAGCAGTACTTC
>once|TRBJ1-1|TRBV5-1|-
CASSERWGGTSTEAFF
TGCGCCAGCAGCGAGAGGTGGGGGGGGACATCGACTGAAGCTTTCTTT
>-|TRBJ2-7|TRBV29-1|TRBD1
CSVEDYADRAGEQYF
TGCAGCGTTGAAGATTATGCGGACAGGGCGGGCGAGCAGTACTTC
>-|TRBJ1-1|TRBV6-5|TRBD1
CASNTGGQGVTEAFF
TGTGCCAGCAATACCGGGGGACAGGGAGTCACTGAAGCCTTCTTT
>-|TRBJ2-7|TRBV15|-
CATSDSYEQYF
TGTGCCACCAGCGACAGCTACGAGCAGTACTTC
>-|TRBJ2-1|TRBV28|TRBD1
CATPGTGVYNEQFF
TGTGCCACCCCTGGGACAGGGGTATACAATGAGCAGTTCTTC
>-|TRBJ1-1|TRBV5-6|TRBD1
CTSSLRTGIVTEAFF
TGTACCAGCAGCTTGCGGACAGGGATAGTCACTGAAGCTTTCTTT
>-|TRBJ2-7|TRBV7-7|TRBD1
CASSPDRGEYEQYF
TGTGCTAGCAGCCCGGACAGGGGAGAGTACGAGCAGTACTTC
>few|TRBJ2-7|TRBV27|TRBD2
CATQTFSGSYEQYF
TGTGCCACCCAAACCTTCAGCGGGAGCTACGAGCAGTACTTC
>-|TRBJ2-5|TRBV2|-
CASGWGTETQYF
TGTGCCAGCGGTTGGGGCACAGAGACCCAGTACTTC
>-|TRBJ2-7|TRBV9|-
CASSVSGGLSYEQYF
TGTGCCAGCAGCGTATCGGGGGGCCTCTCCTACGAGCAGTACTTC
>-|TRBJ2-7|TRBV5-1|TRBD1
CASSLEQGIEQYF
TGCGCCAGCAGCTTGGAACAGGGGATCGAGCAGTACTTC
>few|TRBJ1-1|TRBV5-1|-
CASSLQGNTEAFF
TGCGCCAGCAGCTTGCAGGGGAACACTGAAGCTTTCTTT
>-|TRBJ2-7|TRBV5-4|-
CASSLGSRLDKGNYEQYF
TGTGCCAGCAGCTTAGGGTCGAGATTGGACAAGGGGAACTACGAGCAGTACTTC
>-|TRBJ2-5|TRBV5-1|-
CASSLAPGNQETQYF
TGCGCCAGCAGCTTGGCTCCGGGGAACCAAGAGACCCAGTACTTC
>-|TRBJ2-1|TRBV2|-
CASSEARAGYYNEQFF
TGTGCCAGCAGTGAAGCGCGGGCGGGGTACTACAATGAGCAGTTCTTC
>-|TRBJ2-3|TRBV5-1|TRBD2
CASSSGLAGGIPVTDTQYF
TGCGCCAGCAGCTCGGGACTAGCGGGAGGCATACCCGTGACAGATACGCAGTATTTT
>-|TRBJ2-5|TRBV7-9|TRBD2
CASSASTGGQETQYF
TGTGCCAGCAGCGCTAGTACGGGGGGACAAGAGACCCAGTACTTC
>-|TRBJ1-1|TRBV10-3|-
CAISESTATEAFF
TGTGCCATCAGTGAGTCAACAGCCACTGAAGCTTTCTTT
>-|TRBJ2-5|TRBV9|TRBD1
CASSAITRQGEETQYF
TGTGCCAGCAGCGCCATAACAAGACAGGGAGAAGAGACCCAGTACTTC
>few|TRBJ1-2|TRBV5-5|-
CASSLDRANYGYTF
TGTGCCAGCAGCTTGGACAGGGCGAACTATGGCTACACCTTC
>few|TRBJ2-2|TRBV30|TRBD2
CAWSWLAGGYRTGELFF
TGTGCCTGGAGTTGGTTAGCGGGGGGATATAGGACCGGGGAGCTGTTTTTT
>-|TRBJ2-1|TRBV9|-
CASSGPGGRYNEQFF
TGTGCCAGCAGCGGACCAGGGGGGCGATACAATGAGCAGTTCTTC
>-|TRBJ2-3|TRBV7-8|-
CASSLALGRYTQYF
TGTGCCAGCAGCTTAGCGCTTGGCCGTTACACGCAGTATTTT
>-|TRBJ1-2|TRBV2|TRBD1
CASRRTGAGYTF
TGTGCCAGCAGGCGCACAGGGGCCGGCTACACCTTC
>-|TRBJ2-4|TRBV25-1|-
CASSFHPGNIQYF
TGTGCCAGCAGTTTCCACCCCGGGAACATTCAGTACTTC
>-|TRBJ1-1|TRBV27|-
CASSLGQNTEAFF
TGTGCCAGCAGTTTAGGACAGAACACTGAAGCTTTCTTT
>-|TRBJ2-7|TRBV7-8|-
CASSLANYEQYF
TGTGCCAGTAGCTTGGCAAACTACGAGCAGTACTTC
>-|TRBJ2-5|TRBV4-1|-
CASSQVRVQETQYF
TGCGCCAGCAGCCAAGTGAGGGTCCAGGAGACCCAGTACTTC
>once|TRBJ2-7|TRBV10-3|-
CAISDASSYEQYF
TGTGCCATCAGTGATGCGAGCTCCTACGAGCAGTACTTC
>-|TRBJ2-7|TRBV7-9|-
CASSPQGTIMTYEQYF
TGTGCCAGCAGCCCTCAGGGGACTATCATGACCTACGAGCAGTACTTC
>-|TRBJ2-7|TRBV2|-
CASSGSGQTSNEQYF
TGTGCCAGCAGTGGTTCGGGACAAACTAGTAACGAGCAGTACTTC